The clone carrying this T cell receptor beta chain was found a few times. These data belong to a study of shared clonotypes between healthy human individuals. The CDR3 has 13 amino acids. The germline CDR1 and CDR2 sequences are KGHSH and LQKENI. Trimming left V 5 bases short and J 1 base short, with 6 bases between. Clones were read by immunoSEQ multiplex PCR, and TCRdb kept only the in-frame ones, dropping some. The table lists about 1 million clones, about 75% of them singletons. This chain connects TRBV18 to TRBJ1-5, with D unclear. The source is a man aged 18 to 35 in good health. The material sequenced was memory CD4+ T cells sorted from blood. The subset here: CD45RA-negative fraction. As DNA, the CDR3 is TGTGCCAGCTCAACGGGGAGCAATCAGCCCCAGCATTTT. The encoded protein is CASSTGSNQPQHF.